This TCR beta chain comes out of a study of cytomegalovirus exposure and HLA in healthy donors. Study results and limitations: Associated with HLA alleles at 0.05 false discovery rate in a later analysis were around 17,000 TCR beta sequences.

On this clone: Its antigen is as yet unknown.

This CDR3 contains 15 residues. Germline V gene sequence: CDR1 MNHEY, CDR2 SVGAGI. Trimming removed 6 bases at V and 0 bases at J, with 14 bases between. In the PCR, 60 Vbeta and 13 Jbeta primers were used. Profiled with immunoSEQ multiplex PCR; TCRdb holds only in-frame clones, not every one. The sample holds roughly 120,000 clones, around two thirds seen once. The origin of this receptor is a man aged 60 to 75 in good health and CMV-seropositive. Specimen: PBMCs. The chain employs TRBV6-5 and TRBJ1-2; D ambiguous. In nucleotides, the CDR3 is TGTGCCAGCAGACCGCAGGCAGCATCTAACTATGGCTACACCTTC. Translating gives CASRPQAASNYGYTF.